These 29 T cell receptor beta chains were sequenced from one sample in a study of blood T cell repertoires in COVID-19. Sequencing was performed with immunoSEQ multiplex PCR; in TCRdb, only in-frame clones are kept and a portion is missing. The data show around 310,000 clones, 89% seen once. Sequences were obtained from peripheral blood. The receptor set was obtained from a woman aged 55 to 70 with acute or convalescent COVID-19.

The chain links TRBV6-4 to TRBJ1-1; possible D gene TRBD1, 6 bases. There are 13 residues in the CDR3. The germline V and J ends were trimmed by 2 bases and 10 bases, with 14 bases remaining between them. Per the germline V gene, CDR1 is MRHNA and CDR2 is SNTAGT. The CDR3 is CASSDPLQGRAFF. The CDR3 DNA is TGTGCCAGCAGTGACCCACTACAGGGCCGAGCTTTCTTT.

The chain couples TRBV6-5 to TRBJ1-6, with D unclear. Germline CDR1 reads MNHEY; CDR2 reads SVGAGI. With 4 bases removed from V and 0 bases from J, the gap between germline ends came to 7 bases. The CDR3 contains 15 residues. The CDR3 nucleotides are TGTGCCAGCAGTTCGGAGAGCTCCTATAATTCACCCCTCCACTTT. It translates to CASSSESSYNSPLHF.

The chain links TRBV10-3 to TRBJ1-1; maybe TRBD1 (5 bases). CDR1 is ENHRY and CDR2 is SYGVKD in the germline V gene. The V end lost 11 bases, the J end lost 0 bases, and 13 bases lay between the germline ends. This CDR3 spans 13 amino acids. CDR3 loop: CASSGPMNTEAFF. CDR3 DNA: TGTGCCTCCTCAGGGCCGATGAACACTGAAGCTTTCTTT.

The rearrangement joins TRBV2 to TRBJ2-7; the D gene is possibly TRBD1 (5 bases). CDR3 length equals 12 residues. From germline, CDR1 is SNHLY and CDR2 FYNNEI. V dropped 4 bases and J dropped 6 bases, with 10 bases sitting between them. CDR3: CASSGPGREQYF. In DNA, the CDR3 is TGTGCCAGCAGTGGGCCAGGGCGCGAGCAGTACTTC.

The chain combines TRBV29-1 with TRBJ2-5, with TRBD1 as a possible D gene (5 bases). Germline V gene data show CDR1 as SQVTM and CDR2 as ANQGSEA. The length of the CDR3 is 13 residues. Trimming removed 6 bases at V and 1 base at J, with 12 bases between. The CDR3 region has the DNA TGCAGCGTGGCTAGACAGACCCAAGAGACCCAGTACTTC. This translates into CSVARQTQETQYF.

The rearrangement uses TRBV29-1 and TRBJ2-2; 10 positions agree with TRBD2. Trimming removed 1 base from V and 3 bases from J; junction bases left unmatched: 5. This CDR3 is 16 amino acids long. CDR1 is SQVTM, CDR2 ANQGSEA, per germline. CDR3 sequence (DNA): TGCAGCGTTGAAGCCGGGACTAGCGTAGACACCGGGGAGCTGTTTTTT. This codes for CSVEAGTSVDTGELFF.

This clone was counted a few times. The chain is built from TRBV9 and TRBJ1-3; the match to TRBD1 covers 8 bases. There are 14 residues in the CDR3. J was trimmed by 4 bases and V by 3 bases; bases with no gene match: 3. In germline, CDR1 is SGDLS, CDR2 YYNGEE. The CDR3 protein is CASSAQGDGNTIYF. The CDR3 DNA follows: TGTGCCAGCAGCGCACAGGGGGACGGAAACACCATATATTTT.

The J gene is TRBJ1-4, the V gene TRBV4-2, with 8 bases lining up with TRBD1. V lost 0 bases and J lost 9; bases outside the gene matches: 9. The CDR3 is 16 amino acids. The germline V gene has CDR1 LGHNA and CDR2 YNFKEQ. The CDR3 DNA is TGTGCCAGCAGCCAAGATTGGAGGCAGGGGGCAAAAAAACTGTTTTTT. Translated, it gives CASSQDWRQGAKKLFF.

The CDR3 loop reads CASSLRGGVGEKLFF. The CDR3 coding sequence is TGTGCCAGCAGCTTACGGGGTGGGGTTGGTGAAAAACTGTTTTTT. J is TRBJ1-4 and V is TRBV7-3; D unclear. CDR3 length equals 15 residues. Germline V CDR1 and CDR2: SGHTA, FQGTGA. The V and J ends lost 2 bases and 7 bases respectively, with 14 bases between them.

The DNA for the CDR3 is TGTGCCAGCACGCTAGGGGCTGGGGCCAACGTCCTGACTTTC. Amino acid sequence: CASTLGAGANVLTF. The V and J genes are TRBV27 and TRBJ2-6, with a tentative D call TRBD1 (5 bases). CDR1 is MNHEY, CDR2 SMNVEV, per germline (reference sequence). The CDR3 contains 14 residues. V lost 7 bases to trimming and J lost 2 bases, with 9 bases between them. The whole variable domain, remainder taken from reference TRBV27 and TRBJ2-6, is EAQVTQNPRYLITVTGKKLTVTCSQNMNHEYMSWYRQDPGLGLRQIYYSMNVEVTDKGDVPEGYKVSRKEKRNFPLILESPSPNQTSLYFCASTLGAGANVLTFGAGSRLTVL.

In its sample, this clone was seen a few times. This chain connects TRBV5-1 to TRBJ1-1; the D gene is possibly TRBD1 (6 bases). This CDR3 contains 15 residues. The germline V gene has CDR1 SGHRS and CDR2 YFSETQ. V dropped 4 bases and J dropped 0 bases, with 13 bases sitting between them. The CDR3 sequence is CASSNTGTMNTEAFF. The DNA for the CDR3 is TGCGCCAGCAGCAATACCGGGACAATGAACACTGAAGCTTTCTTT.

V and J are TRBV7-8 and TRBJ2-1; 7 bases line up with TRBD2. Germline-derived CDR1 and CDR2 are SGHVS and FQNEAQ. Trimming took 3 bases from V and 0 from J; bases not matched to a gene: 11. This CDR3 is built from 18 residues. The CDR3 nucleotides are TGTGCCAGCAGCTTGGAATCCTTACTAGCGAGCTCCTACAATGAGCAGTTCTTC. Translating gives CASSLESLLASSYNEQFF.

The chain has TRBV9 and TRBJ1-2; tentative D call: TRBD1 (6 bases). Trimming pared 4 bases from V and 2 bases from J, leaving 12 bases between. The CDR3 runs to 14 residues. Germline V gives CDR1 SGDLS, CDR2 YYNGEE. The CDR3 sequence: CASSPTGTNYGYTF. CDR3 in DNA: TGTGCCAGCAGCCCGACGGGGACAAACTATGGCTACACCTTC.

The chain links TRBV5-4 to TRBJ1-1, with TRBD1 matching 9 bases. This CDR3 is built from 13 residues. Germline lookup yields CDR1 SGHNT and CDR2 YYREEE (reference sequence). V lost 5 bases to trimming and J lost 4 bases; unmatched junction nucleotides: 3. Here the CDR3 DNA reads TGTGCCAGCAGTTCGACAGGGGGCACTGAAGCTTTCTTT. Translation gives CASSSTGGTEAFF.

This clone was picked up one time. The V and J genes are TRBV5-5 and TRBJ2-1; 7 nucleotides match TRBD2. Losses at the gene ends were 2 bases for V and 8 bases for J; bases not matched to a gene: 4. Germline V gene data show CDR1 as SGHKS and CDR2 as YYEKEE (reference sequence). The CDR3 is 13 residues long. CDR3 nucleotide sequence: TGTGCCAGCAGCTTCTCCGGGGGGTATGAGCAGTTCTTC. It translates to CASSFSGGYEQFF. The full variable domain, rest sourced from reference TRBV5-5 and TRBJ2-1, is DAGVTQSPTHLIKTRGQQVTLRCSPISGHKSVSWYQQVLGQGPQFIFQYYEKEERGRGNFPDRFSARQFPNYSSELNVNALLLGDSALYLCASSFSGGYEQFFGPGTRLTVL.

This clone has a count of ten or more. The chain joins TRBV11-2 to TRBJ2-1; 13 bases agree with TRBD2. J lost 9 bases, V lost 5 bases, and 7 bases had no gene match. CDR3 length: 15 amino acids. Germline lookup yields CDR1 SGHAT and CDR2 FQNNGV. Here the CDR3 DNA reads TGTGCCAGCAGCCTTCGGACTAGCGGGAGCGGTGAGCAGTTCTTC. It translates to CASSLRTSGSGEQFF.

V usage is TRBV5-6 and J usage is TRBJ1-1; D ambiguous. Looked up from germline, CDR1 is SGHDT and CDR2 is YYEEEE. V lost 0 bases and J lost 3, with 9 bases in between. The CDR3 totals 14 residues. This CDR3 is CASSLGRRDTEAFF. The CDR3 DNA reads TGTGCCAGCAGCTTGGGCCGTCGGGACACTGAAGCTTTCTTT.

This clone showed up just a few times. The chain links TRBV7-2 to TRBJ1-6; 9 bases match TRBD1. V dropped 5 bases and J dropped 7; count of bases not matched to a gene: 3. The CDR3 runs to 14 residues. Germline loops: CDR1 SGHTA, CDR2 FQGNSA. CDR3 sequence reads: CASSRDRANSPLHF. The CDR3 nucleotides are TGTGCCAGCAGCCGGGACAGGGCGAATTCACCCCTCCACTTT.

The chain has TRBV6-1 and TRBJ2-1; 7 bases match TRBD2. The junction had 5 bases not matched to a gene; V was cut back by 3 bases and J by 3 bases. The CDR3 consists of 15 residues. Germline CDR1 reads MNHNS; CDR2 reads SASEGT. CDR3 region: CASSDGTTFYNEQFF. In DNA, the CDR3 is TGTGCCAGCAGTGACGGGACTACCTTCTACAATGAGCAGTTCTTC.

The chain links TRBV9 to TRBJ2-7; TRBD1 aligns across 7 bases. Trimming took 3 bases from V and 3 from J; bases not matched to a gene: 3. This CDR3 comprises 13 residues. The germline V gene encodes CDR1 SGDLS and CDR2 YYNGEE. CDR3 nucleotides: TGTGCCAGCAGCGGGGACAGAGGCTACGAGCAGTACTTC. Its translation is CASSGDRGYEQYF.

The chain carries TRBV20-1 and TRBJ2-1, with D perhaps matching TRBD1 (5 bases). CDR1 is DFQATT, CDR2 SNEGSKA, per germline (reference sequence). Trimming removed 3 bases at V and 2 bases at J, with 11 bases between. The CDR3 is 14 residues long. The CDR3 nucleotides read TGCAGTGCTAGTGCAGGGCTGCCCTACAATGAGCAGTTCTTC. Protein product: CSASAGLPYNEQFF.

This sequence joins TRBV21-1 and TRBJ1-1; no DNA check was done on the table's D call, TRBD1. TRBV21-1 is flagged as a pseudogene. The CDR3 has 17 amino acids. The chain's CDR3 is CASSKNRDRELNTEAFF. The CDR3, as DNA: TGTGCCAGCAGCAAGAACCGGGACAGGGAACTGAACACTGAAGCTTTCTTT.

The gene calls are TRBV7-3 and TRBJ2-3; possible D gene TRBD1, 6 bases. CDR3 length: 16 residues. V dropped 5 bases and J dropped 0 bases, with 15 bases sitting between them. CDR1 is SGHTA, CDR2 FQGTGA, per germline. The CDR3 DNA sequence: TGTGCCAGCAGCGCACACGGGACACCAAGCACAGATACGCAGTATTTT. This gives the protein CASSAHGTPSTDTQYF.

This clone was picked up one time. This rearrangement joins TRBV28 to TRBJ1-6; 7 bases agree with TRBD1. With V trimmed by 6 bases and J by 7 bases, 6 bases remained unmatched. The CDR3 contains 14 residues. Per the germline V gene, CDR1 is MDHEN and CDR2 is SYDVKM. CDR3 bases: TGTGCCAGCAGAAAACCGGGACAGAATTCACCCCTCCACTTT. It specifies CASRKPGQNSPLHF.

The J gene is TRBJ1-5, the V gene TRBV6-1; D possibly corresponds to TRBD1 (6 bases). The CDR3 sequence is 17 residues long. Germline assignment: CDR1 MNHNS and CDR2 SASEGT. V dropped 2 bases and J dropped 2 bases, with 16 bases sitting between them. The CDR3 sequence is CASSEQAGANGNQPQHF. The CDR3 DNA is TGTGCCAGCAGTGAACAGGCAGGGGCTAATGGCAATCAGCCCCAGCATTTT.

This chain links TRBV27 with TRBJ2-3; 16 nucleotides match TRBD2. CDR1 and CDR2 (germline): MNHEY, SMNVEV (reference sequence). Trimming cost V 6 bases and J 0 bases; bases outside gene matches: 3. The CDR3 sequence is 17 residues long. This CDR3 is CASRGLAGGASTDTQYF. The DNA for the CDR3 is TGTGCCAGCAGGGGACTAGCGGGAGGGGCTAGCACAGATACGCAGTATTTT.

Only a few counts were recorded for this clone. The chain couples TRBV7-8 to TRBJ1-2; D ambiguous. V dropped 2 bases and J dropped 6 bases, with 10 bases sitting between them. Germline CDR1 and CDR2: SGHVS and FQNEAQ. This CDR3 is built from 13 residues. CDR3 region: CASSLNHPDGYTF. CDR3 in DNA: TGTGCCAGCAGCTTAAATCATCCGGATGGCTACACCTTC.

The V call is TRBV5-4, the J call TRBJ1-1, with 9 bases matching TRBD1. Germline V lookup: CDR1 SGHNT, CDR2 YYREEE (reference sequence). J gave up 5 bases and V 0 bases, and 8 bases lay outside the gene matches. CDR3 length: 16 amino acids. This CDR3 is CASSLGQGGVGTEAFF. CDR3 DNA: TGTGCCAGCAGCTTGGGACAGGGGGGGGTTGGGACTGAAGCTTTCTTT.

The chain recombines TRBV7-2 with TRBJ1-5, with unresolved D. The germline V and J ends were trimmed by 1 base and 3 bases, with 13 bases remaining between them. The germline V gene has CDR1 SGHTA and CDR2 FQGNSA. The CDR3 loop spans 16 amino acids. The DNA for the CDR3 is TGTGCCAGCAGCTTAGGTATCGGTTTGATCAATCAGCCCCAGCATTTT. Encoded protein: CASSLGIGLINQPQHF.